Below, 21 T cell receptor beta chains from the same sample are listed, as sequenced in a study of blood T cell repertoires in COVID-19. The protocol was immunoSEQ multiplex PCR, while the TCRdb copy is restricted to in-frame clones and leaves out a portion. Of roughly 520,000 clones listed, approximately 90% are singletons. Sequencing used PBMCs or T cells enriched from blood (not recorded which). These receptors all stem from a middle-aged woman who had recovered from COVID-19.

The chain recombines TRBV5-5 with TRBJ2-5, with TRBD2 as a possible D gene (6 bases). The CDR3 contains 14 residues. The germline gives CDR1 SGHKS, CDR2 YYEKEE (reference sequence). V was clipped by 7 bases and J by 2 bases, with 15 bases between them. The CDR3 DNA follows: TGTGCCAGCTCCGCGGGACGGATTCAAGAGACCCAGTACTTC. This gives the protein CASSAGRIQETQYF.

This clone was counted a single time. The chain recombines TRBV19 with TRBJ1-2, with TRBD1 matching 9 bases. Losses at the gene ends were 3 bases for V and 8 bases for J; bases not matched to a gene: 19. The CDR3 totals 18 residues. CDR1 and CDR2 (germline): LNHDA, SQIVND (reference sequence). CDR3 residues: CASSIYFLDRGSWSGYTF. CDR3 bases: TGTGCCAGTAGTATTTATTTCCTGGACAGGGGAAGTTGGAGCGGCTACACCTTC.

This sequence joins TRBV4-2 and TRBJ2-1; D is undetermined. The V end was cut by 0 bases, the J end by 10 bases, with 10 bases between. CDR3 length: 13 residues. Germline V CDR1 and CDR2: LGHNA, YNFKEQ. The CDR3 DNA sequence: TGTGCCAGCAGCCAAGATTGGGCTGGGGAGCAGTTCTTC. Its translation: CASSQDWAGEQFF.

This clone came up once. This chain links TRBV5-8 with TRBJ1-6; no definite D call. This CDR3 region has 14 residues. Germline V CDR1 and CDR2: SGHTS, YDEGEE. Trimming took off 2 bases at V and 7 bases at J, with 10 bases between the two ends. This CDR3 is CASSFGLTNSPLHF. The DNA for the CDR3 is TGTGCCAGCAGCTTTGGGCTTACGAATTCACCCCTCCACTTT.

The chain couples TRBV27 to TRBJ1-2; 9 nucleotides line up with TRBD1. The germline gives CDR1 MNHEY, CDR2 SMNVEV (reference sequence). Losses at the gene ends were 7 bases for V and 2 bases for J; bases not matched to a gene: 11. CDR3 length: 16 amino acids. For the CDR3, the DNA is TGTGCCAGCAAGGAAGTGGGGACAGGGACCAACTATGGCTACACCTTC. Translating it yields CASKEVGTGTNYGYTF.

This chain connects TRBV3-1 (or the pseudogene TRBV3-2) to TRBJ1-1; D is possibly TRBD1 (6 bases). V was pared by 1 base and J by 5 bases, with 8 bases between. Germline assignment: CDR1 LGHDT and CDR2 YNNKEL (reference sequence). The length of the CDR3 is 13 residues. DNA of the CDR3: TGTGCCAGCAGCCAAGTTGGACAGACTGAAGCTTTCTTT. It codes for CASSQVGQTEAFF.

The count of this clone is one. Written as DNA, the CDR3 is TGCGCCAGCAGCCAAGATTTGAGCGGTCCATACTACGAGCAGTACTTC. Amino acids: CASSQDLSGPYYEQYF. The chain carries TRBV4-3 and TRBJ2-7, with D maybe TRBD2 (5 bases). V gave up 0 bases and J gave up 3 bases, with 15 bases separating them. Per germline, CDR1 LGHNA and CDR2 YSLEER. The CDR3 has 16 amino acids.

The CDR3 sequence is CASSSPTSGFSEQFF. The CDR3 region has the DNA TGTGCCAGCAGCTCACCCACTAGCGGGTTTAGTGAGCAGTTCTTC. The chain has TRBV7-2 and TRBJ2-1; 9 bases align to TRBD2. V trimming: 4 bases; J trimming: 9 bases; junction bases outside the gene matches: 10. Looked up from germline, CDR1 is SGHTA and CDR2 is FQGNSA. The CDR3 loop spans 15 amino acids.

This clone was counted only a few times. The chain is built from TRBV4-3 and TRBJ2-7; 12 bases agree with TRBD2. In germline, CDR1 is LGHNA, CDR2 YSLEER. The V segment lost 1 base and the J segment 3 bases; nucleotides outside the gene matches: 4. The CDR3 runs to 16 residues. CDR3 coding DNA: TGCGCCAGCAGCCAAGGACTAGCGGGAGTCTTCTACGAGCAGTACTTC. This codes for CASSQGLAGVFYEQYF.

The gene calls are TRBV24-1 and TRBJ2-5, with 9 nucleotides matching TRBD2. CDR1 and CDR2 from the germline V gene are KGHDR and SFDVKD. Germline trimming cut 4 bases from V and 0 bases from J; bases unmatched to any gene: 8. The CDR3 length is 17 residues. This chain's CDR3 is CATSDLGSGRYQETQYF. The CDR3 DNA sequence: TGTGCCACCAGTGACCTGGGGAGCGGGAGGTACCAAGAGACCCAGTACTTC.

The rearrangement links TRBV3-1 (or the pseudogene TRBV3-2) to TRBJ1-4; 9 bases map to TRBD1. After removal of 4 bases from V and 7 bases from J, the junction contained 7 bases not matched to a gene. The CDR3 extends over 15 amino acids. CDR1 and CDR2 from the germline V gene are LGHDT and YNNKEL (reference sequence). Here the CDR3 DNA reads TGTGCCAGCAGCCGCCCGGGACAGGGTATTGAAAAACTGTTTTTT. Protein product: CASSRPGQGIEKLFF.

The chain recombines TRBV7-2 with TRBJ2-7; the D gene is possibly TRBD2 (5 bases). The CDR3 sequence is 14 residues long. CDR1 and CDR2 (germline): SGHTA, FQGNSA. V was pared by 5 bases and J by 6 bases, with 17 bases between. The CDR3 loop is CASSTFRGFSEQYF. The CDR3 region has the DNA TGTGCCAGCAGCACCTTTCGCGGGTTTTCCGAGCAGTACTTC.

This clone was found a few times. The genes are TRBV10-2 and TRBJ2-1, with 8 bases fitting TRBD2. The V gene end was trimmed by 3 bases and the J gene end by 8 bases; junction bases not matched to a gene: 6. Germline values: CDR1 WSHSY, CDR2 SAAADI. The CDR3 is made up of 14 amino acids. The CDR3 region is CASSEPAGADEQFF. The CDR3 DNA follows: TGCGCCAGCAGTGAACCAGCGGGAGCGGATGAGCAGTTCTTC.

The chain uses TRBV10-3 and TRBJ1-5; perhaps TRBD1 as D (5 bases). The CDR3 loop spans 13 amino acids. Trimming left V 5 bases short and J 6 bases short, with 11 bases between. The germline V gene has CDR1 ENHRY and CDR2 SYGVKD. The chain's CDR3 is CAISSDSPQPQHF. The CDR3, as DNA: TGTGCCATCAGTTCAGACAGTCCTCAGCCCCAGCATTTT.

V is TRBV6-5 and J is TRBJ2-7; 7 nucleotides line up with TRBD2. This CDR3 is built from 14 residues. The junction had 13 bases not matched to a gene; V was cut back by 8 bases and J by 6 bases. The germline V gene has CDR1 MNHEY and CDR2 SVGAGI. CDR3 bases: TGTGCCAGCCTCAGCGGGAACGCCCGGGGCGAGCAGTACTTC. Translating it yields CASLSGNARGEQYF.

The rearrangement joins TRBV10-1 to TRBJ1-3, with a tentative D call TRBD1 (6 bases). The CDR3 contains 13 residues. The V gene's germline CDR1 is WNHNN and CDR2 SYGVQD (reference sequence). V lost 5 bases and J 3 bases, leaving 8 bases between the germline ends. The CDR3 DNA is TGCGCCAGCAGTACAGGGATTGGAAACACCATATATTTT. Protein sequence: CASSTGIGNTIYF.

The chain has TRBV15 and TRBJ1-3, with TRBD1 matching 7 bases. Germline lookup yields CDR1 LNHNV and CDR2 YYDKDF (reference sequence). Trimming took 0 bases from V and 0 from J; bases not matched to a gene: 2. CDR3 length equals 16 residues. The DNA for the CDR3 is TGTGCCACCAGCAGAGATCAGGGGGACTCTGGAAACACCATATATTTT. It codes for CATSRDQGDSGNTIYF.

This clone was counted only a few times. The rearrangement links TRBV23-1 to TRBJ2-1, with D perhaps matching TRBD1 (6 bases). TRBV23-1 is an ORF, and what it does is uncertain. CDR3 size: 15 residues. V was trimmed by 9 bases and J by 2 bases, leaving 17 bases between them. The CDR3 loop reads CARKAGTPTYNEQFF. The CDR3 DNA sequence: TGCGCCAGGAAGGCCGGGACACCCACCTACAATGAGCAGTTCTTC.

The gene calls are TRBV4-3 and TRBJ1-2; 8 nucleotides agree with TRBD1. Per the germline V gene, CDR1 is LGHNA and CDR2 is YSLEER. This CDR3 region has 18 residues. V lost 1 base and J lost 4; bases outside the gene matches: 14. The CDR3 nucleotides are TGCGCCAGCAGCCAAGTCGGGTCAGCAGGGGGCTTGGGCTATGGCTACACCTTC. It encodes CASSQVGSAGGLGYGYTF.

This clone was observed a single time. The chain combines TRBV5-1 with TRBJ2-7; maybe TRBD1 (6 bases). With 4 bases removed from V and 4 bases from J, the gap between germline ends came to 9 bases. From germline, CDR1 is SGHRS and CDR2 YFSETQ. The CDR3 length is 12 residues. The CDR3 bases are TGCGCCAGCAGCAATGGACAGTACGAGCAGTACTTC. Translation: CASSNGQYEQYF.

This chain connects TRBV11-2 to TRBJ2-1, with 11 positions matching TRBD2. There are 16 residues in the CDR3. V dropped 5 bases and J dropped 8; count of bases not matched to a gene: 11. Germline V gene data show CDR1 as SGHAT and CDR2 as FQNNGV. This chain's CDR3 is CASSDALAGAVYEQFF. For the CDR3, the DNA is TGTGCCAGCAGCGACGCACTAGCGGGAGCTGTATATGAGCAGTTCTTC.